This T cell receptor (beta chain) was captured in a study of response to subunit inactivated influenza vaccine. TCRdb re-called the RT-PCR reads through MiXCR, storing one row per CDR3 protein. The sample contains fewer than 750,000 distinct CDR3 sequences, 13% to 15% of which appear only once. Study results and caveats: The authors put forward the suggestion that each seasonal influenza vaccination may bring in only a limited number of new T cells.

The V segment lost 1 base and the J segment 7 bases; nucleotides outside the gene matches: 10. CDR1 and CDR2 from the germline V gene are MGHDK and SYGVNS. This CDR3 region has 17 residues. On this clonotype itself: As yet, its antigen is unknown.

Here the sequenced sample was PBMCs from blood, taken 11 to 12 days after vaccination. The sequence was collected from a man aged 45-65 years who received an inactivated influenza vaccine. This chain joins TRBV25-1 and TRBJ2-1, with TRBD2 matching 10 bases. The CDR3 loop is CASSEFGLAGDYNEQFF. In DNA form, the CDR3 reads TGTGCCAGCAGTGAATTTGGCCTAGCGGGAGATTATAATGAGCAGTTCTTC.